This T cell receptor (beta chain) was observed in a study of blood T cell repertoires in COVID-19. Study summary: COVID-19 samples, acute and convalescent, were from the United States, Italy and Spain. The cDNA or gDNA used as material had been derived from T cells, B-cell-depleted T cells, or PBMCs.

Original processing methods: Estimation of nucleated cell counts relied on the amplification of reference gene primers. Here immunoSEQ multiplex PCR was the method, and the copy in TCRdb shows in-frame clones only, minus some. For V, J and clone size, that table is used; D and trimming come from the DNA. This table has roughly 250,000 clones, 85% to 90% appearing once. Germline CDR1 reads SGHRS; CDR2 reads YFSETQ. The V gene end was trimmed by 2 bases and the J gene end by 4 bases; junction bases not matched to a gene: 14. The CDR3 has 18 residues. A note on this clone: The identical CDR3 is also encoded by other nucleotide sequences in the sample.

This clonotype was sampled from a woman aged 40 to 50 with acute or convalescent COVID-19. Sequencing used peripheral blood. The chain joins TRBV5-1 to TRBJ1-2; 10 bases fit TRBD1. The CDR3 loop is CASSFLLGGTGVVYGYTF. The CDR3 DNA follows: TGCGCCAGCAGCTTTCTACTAGGGGGGACAGGGGTAGTCTATGGCTACACCTTC.